This T cell receptor beta chain was recorded in a study of blood T cell repertoires in COVID-19 (dated by TCRdb to the early 2020s). Looking at the study overall: The collaborator samples originated in the United States, Italy and Spain and spanned the acute and convalescent phases of COVID-19. Subjects who had been exposed to COVID-19, were actively infected with it, or had recovered from it provided the deeply sampled blood TCRbeta repertoires that made up the dataset. Samples came from the ongoing ImmuneRACE study (first 160 participants) plus 1,254 subjects from 6 global collaborators. Nearly every sample came with metadata listing a de-identified subject ID, COVID-19 status, age in years and sex. The repertoires were released in a freely available public database intended as a resource for research on the immune response to SARS-CoV-2. HLA class I and class II types, where available, came from metadata supplied by the sample provider rather than from assay-based typing. The material from the prospective study consisted of cDNA or gDNA derived from T cells, B-cell-depleted T cells, or PBMCs. Study-level results and caveats: How much clinical and demographic metadata was included differed by source and by participant, and the metadata was provided uncurated.

At one collaborating source in Seattle, patients were enrolled during active infection and were followed longitudinally through the course of disease. The collaborating institutions used their own protocols to collect whole blood in K2EDTA tubes. For TCRbeta analysis, collaborators shipped samples as frozen whole blood, isolated PBMCs, or DNA extracted from either of those sample types. With respect to this clone: The clone's antigen remains unknown. No base-level quality is on record; no much larger clone is a single base apart.

TCRbeta CDR3 regions were amplified from genomic DNA using the immunoSEQ Assay, a bias-controlled multiplex PCR. Turning to the authors' computational methods: The number of nucleated cells in each sample was estimated by amplification of reference gene primers within the assay. To quantify the absolute abundance of each unique TCRbeta CDR3 rearrangement, sequence reads were collapsed and filtered. For each sample, productive Simpson clonality was calculated by taking the square root of Simpson's diversity index across productive rearrangements. The source is immuneACCESS, and TCRdb retained only in-frame sequences with V and J called. Part of the clones is not carried over; for the studies checked, unresolved V genes explain less than half of this, and the remainder is unexplained. Clone size and the V and J calls come from that table; the DNA yielded D and trimming. The sample records approximately 400,000 clones, approximately 88% of which are singletons. 10% to 15% of the sample comes from the top ten.

From the cysteine up to the phenylalanine, the CDR3 has a length of 14 residues. Only CDR3 DNA is held: 42 bases, read in frame from base 1. Ends trimmed: V by 2 bases, J by 7 bases; bases unmatched to a gene: 7. For CDR1 and CDR2, the germline V gene lists KGHSH and LQKENI. Rearrangement joined TRBV18 to TRBJ2-7; the junction holds 8 bases that match TRBD1. This clonotype was sampled from a woman aged 45 to 65 with COVID-19, enrolled during active disease. Sample: peripheral blood. The DNA reads as follows: TGTGCCAGCTCACCAGGGACAGGCGATTGGGAGCAGTACTTC. It specifies CASSPGTGDWEQYF.